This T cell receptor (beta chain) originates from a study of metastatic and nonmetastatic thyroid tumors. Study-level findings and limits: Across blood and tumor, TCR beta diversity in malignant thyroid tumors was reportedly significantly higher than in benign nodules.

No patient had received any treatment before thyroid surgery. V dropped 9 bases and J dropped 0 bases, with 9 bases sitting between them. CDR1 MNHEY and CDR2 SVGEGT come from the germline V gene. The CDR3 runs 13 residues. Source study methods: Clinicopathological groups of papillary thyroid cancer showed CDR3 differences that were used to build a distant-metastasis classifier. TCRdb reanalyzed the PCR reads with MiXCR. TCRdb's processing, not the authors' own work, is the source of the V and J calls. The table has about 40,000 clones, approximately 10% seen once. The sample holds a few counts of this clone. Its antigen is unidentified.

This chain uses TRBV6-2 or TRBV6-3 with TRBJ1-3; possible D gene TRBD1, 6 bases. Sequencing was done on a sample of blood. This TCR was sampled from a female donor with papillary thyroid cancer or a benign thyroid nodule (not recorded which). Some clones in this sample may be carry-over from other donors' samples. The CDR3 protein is CASRTASGNTIYF. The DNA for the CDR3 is TGTGCCAGTCGGACAGCCTCTGGAAACACCATATATTTT.